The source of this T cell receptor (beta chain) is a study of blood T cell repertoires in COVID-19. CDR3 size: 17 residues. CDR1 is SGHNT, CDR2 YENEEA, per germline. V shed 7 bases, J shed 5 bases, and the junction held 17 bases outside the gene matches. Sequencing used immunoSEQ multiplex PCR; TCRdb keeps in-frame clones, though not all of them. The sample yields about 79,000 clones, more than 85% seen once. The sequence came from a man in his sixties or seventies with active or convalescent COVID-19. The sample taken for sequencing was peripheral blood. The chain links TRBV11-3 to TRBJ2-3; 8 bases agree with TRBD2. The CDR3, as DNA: TGTGCCAGCACCCAAGTAGCTAGCGGGCGACGACTAGATACGCAGTATTTT. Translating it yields CASTQVASGRRLDTQYF. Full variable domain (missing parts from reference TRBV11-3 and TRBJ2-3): EAGVVQSPRYKIIEKKQPVAFWCNPISGHNTLYWYLQNLGQGPELLIRYENEEAVDDSQLPKDRFSAERLKGVDSTLKIQPAELGDSAVYLCASTQVASGRRLDTQYFGPGTRLTVL.